This TCR beta chain stems from a study of T cells in Graves' hyperthyroidism and ophthalmopathy. Study results and limitations: Patients with ophthalmopathy were separated from those with stable hyperthyroidism by a 13 V-J model. Before onset, ophthalmopathy was predicted by the model a median around 6.2 months earlier.

The V and J ends lost 3 bases and 3 bases, in that order; junction bases with no gene match: 4. Germline loops: CDR1 MNHEY, CDR2 SMNVEV (reference sequence). The CDR3 covers 17 residues. In the case of this clonotype: The antigen remains unidentified.

Amplified TCR beta CDR3 regions came from RNA transcripts. The HTBI primer set drove a first-round RT-PCR of the TCR CDR3. From the multiplex PCR reads, TCRdb called clonotypes with MiXCR, one entry per CDR3 protein. The data contain about 690,000 distinct CDR3 sequences, roughly a sixth of them seen just once; the ten biggest clones take up around a sixth. The rearrangement links TRBV27 to TRBJ2-6, with TRBD1 matching over 11 bases. The sample consisted of blood. This clonotype originated in a man in his fifties with Graves' hyperthyroidism. CDR3 residues: CASSFRDRGVGANVLTF. CDR3 nucleotides: TGTGCCAGCAGTTTCCGGGACAGGGGGGTTGGGGCCAACGTCCTGACTTTC.